These 23 T cell receptor beta chains were sequenced from one sample in a study of beta chain features in type 1 diabetes. Reverse transcription of all isolated RNA meant that expressed TCRB transcripts were sequenced. Clones were sequenced by immunoSEQ multiplex PCR, and TCRdb holds only the in-frame ones, with some missing. Found here are nearly 700,000 clones, roughly an eighth of them singletons; the top ten hold 0.022%. Antigens for these TCRs are unknown. Study conclusions and caveats: Shortening that was moderate but significant affected the TCRB CDR3s of Type 1 diabetes patients in all four CD4+ subsets.

Sequencing input: naive CD4+ T cells from blood. The source of these receptors is a man between 18 and 35 years old with type 1 diabetes.

This clone has only a few counts. The chain carries TRBV5-1 and TRBJ1-2; 11 nucleotides agree with TRBD1. CDR1 is SGHRS and CDR2 is YFSETQ in the germline V gene. J was trimmed by 6 bases and V by 4 bases; bases with no gene match: 8. The CDR3 consists of 15 residues. The CDR3 region is CASSPGQGAVDGYTF. The DNA of the CDR3 is TGCGCCAGCAGCCCCGGACAGGGGGCAGTAGATGGCTACACCTTC. The whole variable domain, filled in from reference TRBV5-1 and TRBJ1-2, reads KAGVTQTPRYLIKTRGQQVTLSCSPISGHRSVSWYQQTPGQGLQFLFEYFSETQRNKGNFPGRFSGRQFSNSRSEMNVSTLELGDSALYLCASSPGQGAVDGYTFGSGTRLTVV.

The chain links TRBV7-2 to TRBJ2-5; 10 bases map to TRBD2. CDR3 length: 16 residues. V lost 6 bases, J lost 5 bases, and 12 bases stayed unmatched. Germline CDR1 reads SGHTA; CDR2 reads FQGNSA. CDR3 DNA: TGTGCCAGCAGTCTCCGGAGCGGGGGGGTCTGGGAGACCCAGTACTTC. It is translated as CASSLRSGGVWETQYF.

On this clone: This CDR3 is also generated by other DNA sequences in the sample. The J gene is TRBJ1-2, the V gene TRBV10-3; no clear D gene. The CDR3 is 11 residues long. The germline gives CDR1 ENHRY, CDR2 SYGVKD. With 5 bases removed from V and 3 bases from J, the gap between germline ends came to 4 bases. The CDR3 DNA is TGTGCCATCAGTCCCGACTATGGCTACACCTTC. Translating gives CAISPDYGYTF.

The chain recombines TRBV4-1 with TRBJ1-1; 8 bases align to TRBD1. Germline CDR1 reads MGHRA; CDR2 reads YSYEKL. Germline trimming cut 0 bases from V and 3 bases from J; bases unmatched to any gene: 6. CDR3 length equals 16 residues. CDR3 bases: TGCGCCAGCAGCCAAGATGACAGGGGACCTGACACTGAAGCTTTCTTT. Translating gives CASSQDDRGPDTEAFF.

The table lists this clone with a few counts. CDR3 nucleotides: TGTGCCAGCAGCTTCCCTCCCTACAATGAGCAGTTCTTC. It codes for CASSFPPYNEQFF. The V gene is TRBV5-4, the J gene TRBJ2-1; D unclear. The CDR3 runs 13 residues. V lost 2 bases to trimming and J lost 2 bases, with 5 bases between them. The germline CDR1 and CDR2 sequences are SGHNT and YYREEE (reference sequence).

The chain carries TRBV9 and TRBJ2-5, with TRBD2 matching 14 bases. J gave up 3 bases and V 3 bases, and 1 base lay outside the gene matches. This CDR3 spans 15 amino acids. Germline CDR1 SGDLS, CDR2 YYNGEE. CDR3 DNA sequence: TGTGCCAGCAGCGGGACTAGCGGGGGGAAAGAGACCCAGTACTTC. Translation: CASSGTSGGKETQYF.

The chain couples TRBV6-5 to TRBJ1-2, with D maybe TRBD1 (5 bases). Germline V gene lookup returns CDR1 MNHEY and CDR2 SVGAGI. The CDR3 has 15 residues. V shed 8 bases and J shed 5 bases, with 21 bases lying between them. CDR3 sequence reads: CASGLDVGQLYGYTF. CDR3 DNA sequence: TGTGCCAGCGGGCTAGATGTGGGGCAGCTGTATGGCTACACCTTC.

To note about this clone: The same CDR3 also results from other DNA sequences found in this sample. The chain has TRBV5-6 and TRBJ1-5; D unresolved. The V gene's germline CDR1 is SGHDT and CDR2 YYEEEE. V was shortened by 0 bases and J by 0 bases, with 1 base between the two germline ends. The CDR3 totals 13 residues. As DNA, the CDR3 is TGTGCCAGCAGCTTGGGTAGCAATCAGCCCCAGCATTTT. It encodes CASSLGSNQPQHF.

V and J are TRBV6-1 and TRBJ2-7; no definite D call. The V gene's germline CDR1 is MNHNS and CDR2 SASEGT. The CDR3 is 14 amino acids. With 3 bases removed from V and 0 bases from J, the gap between germline ends came to 9 bases. CDR3 region: CASSDLGPSYEQYF. As DNA, the CDR3 is TGTGCCAGCAGTGATCTCGGGCCCTCCTACGAGCAGTACTTC.

This clone was recorded a few times. The gene calls are TRBV30 and TRBJ1-2; D might be TRBD1 (6 bases). CDR3 length equals 13 residues. Germline V gene sequence: CDR1 GTSNPN, CDR2 SVGIG (reference sequence). With 2 bases removed from V and 7 bases from J, the gap between germline ends came to 14 bases. The CDR3 DNA is TGTGCCTGGAGTCCACAGGACAGTTTTGGCTACACCTTC. Translated: CAWSPQDSFGYTF.

The table lists this clone with a few counts. V is TRBV29-1 and J is TRBJ1-1, with 8 bases fitting TRBD1. The length of the CDR3 is 14 residues. Germline CDR1 reads SQVTM; CDR2 reads ANQGSEA. V lost 4 bases to trimming and J lost 4 bases; unmatched junction nucleotides: 8. CDR3 region: CSVADRGGFTEAFF. Written as DNA, the CDR3 is TGCAGCGTTGCCGACAGGGGTGGCTTCACTGAAGCTTTCTTT.

This clone occurred a few times. The V call is TRBV7-7, the J call TRBJ2-3; no definite D call. CDR3 length equals 13 residues. Between the trimmed V and J ends, which lost 4 bases and 6 bases, there was a span of 11 bases. Germline V CDR1 and CDR2: SSHAT, FNYEAQ (reference sequence). The CDR3 here is CASSSDLADTQYF. CDR3 nucleotide sequence: TGTGCCAGCAGCTCGGACCTCGCGGATACGCAGTATTTT.

The rearrangement uses TRBV6-5 and TRBJ1-1; weak D call: TRBD1 (5 bases). CDR3 length: 14 residues. CDR1 and CDR2 from the germline V gene are MNHEY and SVGAGI. V dropped 3 bases and J dropped 1 base, with 9 bases sitting between them. The CDR3, as DNA: TGTGCCAGCAGTTATCAGGGCTGGAACACTGAAGCTTTCTTT. This gives the protein CASSYQGWNTEAFF.

CDR3 residues: CASRPGTGVYGYTF. Written as DNA, the CDR3 is TGTGCCAGCAGACCCGGGACAGGGGTCTATGGCTACACCTTC. The chain joins TRBV6-6 to TRBJ1-2; TRBD1 agrees at 10 bases. V shed 6 bases and J 4 bases; nucleotides not matched to a gene: 5. Germline CDR1 and CDR2: MNHNY and SVGAGI (reference sequence). This CDR3 comprises 14 residues.

The rearrangement links TRBV29-1 to TRBJ2-7; TRBD1 aligns across 7 bases. Germline trimming cut 4 bases from V and 1 base from J; bases unmatched to any gene: 10. CDR1 SQVTM and CDR2 ANQGSEA come from the germline V gene. CDR3 length: 15 amino acids. In nucleotides, the CDR3 is TGCAGCGTTGTAGAGGGACAGACGAGGTCCTACGAGCAGTACTTC. It specifies CSVVEGQTRSYEQYF.

This clone appeared a few times. The V gene is TRBV6-6, the J gene TRBJ1-6, with TRBD1 matching 9 bases. The CDR3 runs 16 residues. The germline CDR1 and CDR2 sequences are MNHNY and SVGAGI (reference sequence). Trimming at V came to 0 bases and at J to 7 bases, leaving 4 bases not matched to a gene. The CDR3 DNA is TGTGCCAGCAGTTACTCCGGGGACAGGGTGAATTCACCCCTCCACTTT. This gives the protein CASSYSGDRVNSPLHF.

The chain links TRBV1 to TRBJ2-3. TRBV1 is tagged as a pseudogene. The CDR3 sequence is 16 residues long. The CDR3 reads CTSSPRANSSTDTQYF. The CDR3 region has the DNA TGCACCAGCAGCCCCCGGGCTAACTCTAGCACAGATACGCAGTATTTT.

The V call is TRBV12-5, the J call TRBJ2-7; no clear D gene. This CDR3 has 15 residues. Trimming pared 7 bases from V and 6 bases from J, leaving 22 bases between. Germline V gene data show CDR1 as LGHNT and CDR2 as FRNRAP. CDR3: CASVPRNYENAEQYF. DNA for the CDR3: TGTGCTAGTGTCCCGAGGAACTATGAGAACGCCGAGCAGTACTTC.

The rearrangement links TRBV9 to TRBJ1-6, with D tentatively TRBD1 (5 bases). The V end lost 4 bases, the J end lost 3 bases, and 17 bases lay between the germline ends. Germline CDR1 and CDR2: SGDLS and YYNGEE. CDR3 length: 17 residues. The CDR3 sequence is CASSLSVGEDYNSPLHF. The CDR3 region has the DNA TGTGCCAGCAGCTTAAGCGTGGGGGAGGACTATAATTCACCCCTCCACTTT. Full variable domain (rest looked up from reference TRBV9 and TRBJ1-6): DSGVTQTPKHLITATGQRVTLRCSPRSGDLSVYWYQQSLDQGLQFLIQYYNGEERAKGNILERFSAQQFPDLHSELNLSSLELGDSALYFCASSLSVGEDYNSPLHFGNGTRLTVT.

This clone appeared a few times. The gene calls are TRBV30 and TRBJ2-7; D possibly corresponds to TRBD2 (6 bases). The CDR3 has 12 amino acids. V shed 2 bases and J shed 3 bases, with 8 bases lying between them. CDR1 GTSNPN and CDR2 SVGIG come from the germline V gene (reference sequence). CDR3 bases: TGTGCCTGGAGTCGGGACTTCTACGAGCAGTACTTC. It specifies CAWSRDFYEQYF.

This clone was detected a few times. The V gene is TRBV7-9, the J gene TRBJ1-4; D uncertain. CDR1 and CDR2 from the germline V gene are SEHNR and FQNEAQ (reference sequence). Trimming stripped 1 base from V and 5 bases from J, with 11 bases between. The CDR3 loop spans 15 amino acids. CDR3 bases: TGTGCCAGCAGCTTAGGAGGTAGTTCAAATGAAAAACTGTTTTTT. Its protein product is CASSLGGSSNEKLFF.

A few counts support this clone. The chain recombines TRBV29-1 with TRBJ1-1; D is uncertain. Trimming cost V 4 bases and J 1 base, with 7 bases left between them. The CDR3 covers 12 residues. The germline V gene encodes CDR1 SQVTM and CDR2 ANQGSEA. The chain's CDR3 is CSVGATNTEAFF. The DNA for the CDR3 is TGCAGCGTTGGCGCCACGAACACTGAAGCTTTCTTT.

Only a few counts were recorded for this clone. The genes are TRBV7-2 and TRBJ2-3, with 9 bases aligning to TRBD1. Germline lookup yields CDR1 SGHTA and CDR2 FQGNSA. With V trimmed by 5 bases and J by 0 bases, 6 bases remained unmatched. The CDR3 sequence is 16 residues long. The CDR3 region has the DNA TGTGCCAGCAGCCCCCACAGGGGGCAAAGCACAGATACGCAGTATTTT. It specifies CASSPHRGQSTDTQYF.